The next 16 T cell receptor beta chains were all read from a single sample in a study of multiple sclerosis patients with progressive multifocal leukoencephalopathy. Generated by immunoSEQ multiplex PCR, the TCRdb table keeps only in-frame clones and is missing some. The sample has around 28,000 clones; 88% are singletons. Time point denoted: before natalizumab initiation. Sequenced: PBMCs. These receptors all come from a human donor with multiple sclerosis.

The chain is built from TRBV6-1 and TRBJ2-7; 7 bases align to TRBD1. Germline V gene data show CDR1 as MNHNS and CDR2 as SASEGT. The CDR3 spans 14 residues. V lost 8 bases, J lost 2 bases, and 9 bases stayed unmatched. The DNA for the CDR3 is TGTGCCAGCGCCTGGGACAGTGGAGCCTACGAGCAGTACTTC. Translated, it gives CASAWDSGAYEQYF.

As DNA, the CDR3 is TGTGCCAGCAGTTGGGGACAGGGCCGGAGCTCCTACGAGCAGTACTTC. It codes for CASSWGQGRSSYEQYF. V gene TRBV6-5 combines with J gene TRBJ2-7, with 9 bases that match TRBD1. Germline V CDR1 and CDR2: MNHEY, SVGAGI. CDR3 length: 16 residues. Trimming at V came to 4 bases and at J to 0 bases, leaving 7 bases not matched to a gene.

The V call is TRBV4-3, the J call TRBJ1-1, with TRBD1 as a possible D gene (5 bases). Looked up from germline, CDR1 is LGHNA and CDR2 is YSLEER. V dropped 0 bases and J dropped 4 bases, with 12 bases sitting between them. This CDR3 comprises 15 residues. The DNA for the CDR3 is TGCGCCAGCAGCCAAGATCAGGGAACGCCCACTGAAGCTTTCTTT. Translating it yields CASSQDQGTPTEAFF.

This chain connects TRBV27 to TRBJ2-7, with D tentatively TRBD1 (5 bases). CDR3 length equals 13 residues. Trimming pared 2 bases from V and 5 bases from J, leaving 10 bases between. Germline lookup yields CDR1 MNHEY and CDR2 SMNVEV (reference sequence). CDR3 amino acids: CASSLDSGNEQYF. CDR3 DNA: TGTGCCAGCAGTTTAGACTCAGGGAACGAGCAGTACTTC.

The gene calls are TRBV10-2 and TRBJ2-3; D remains ambiguous. The CDR3 is made up of 19 amino acids. V lost 0 bases and J 2 bases, leaving 21 bases between the germline ends. Germline-derived CDR1 and CDR2 are WSHSY and SAAADI. The CDR3 DNA reads as TGCGCCAGCAGTGAGTCTTATACGGCAGCTCCTATCTCCACAGATACGCAGTATTTT. This codes for CASSESYTAAPISTDTQYF.

The chain recombines TRBV7-9 with TRBJ2-2; D not certain. The CDR3 covers 14 residues. Germline loops: CDR1 SEHNR, CDR2 FQNEAQ (reference sequence). V shed 5 bases and J shed 3 bases, with 10 bases lying between them. CDR3 nucleotides: TGTGCCAGCAGCCCAGACATTTACACCGGGGAGCTGTTTTTT. It codes for CASSPDIYTGELFF.

The chain employs TRBV5-4 and TRBJ1-4, with a possible D match to TRBD1 (5 bases). The CDR3 is 14 residues long. Looked up from germline, CDR1 is SGHNT and CDR2 is YYREEE (reference sequence). Trimming stripped 2 bases from V and 2 bases from J, with 7 bases between. The CDR3 sequence: CASSFQGTNEKLFF. CDR3 bases: TGTGCCAGCAGCTTCCAGGGCACTAATGAAAAACTGTTTTTT.

V usage is TRBV28 and J usage is TRBJ1-5, with D perhaps TRBD1 (5 bases). The germline CDR1 and CDR2 sequences are MDHEN and SYDVKM. The CDR3 runs to 16 residues. Trimming stripped 5 bases from V and 6 bases from J, with 20 bases between. The CDR3 sequence: CASSDRGTKVGQPQHF. CDR3 DNA: TGTGCCAGCAGTGACCGCGGGACTAAGGTTGGTCAGCCCCAGCATTTT.

V gene TRBV14 combines with J gene TRBJ1-2, with 9 bases identical to TRBD1. Germline values: CDR1 SGHDN, CDR2 FVKESK. V shed 1 base, J shed 6 bases, and the junction held 0 bases outside the gene matches. The CDR3 is 13 residues long. CDR3 in amino acids: CASSQGTGDGYTF. CDR3 nucleotide sequence: TGTGCCAGCAGCCAAGGGACAGGGGATGGCTACACCTTC.

The chain carries TRBV7-8 and TRBJ2-1; 7 bases align to TRBD2. V trimming: 3 bases; J trimming: 10 bases; junction bases outside the gene matches: 12. CDR1 and CDR2 from the germline V gene are SGHVS and FQNEAQ. The CDR3 consists of 15 residues. CDR3 sequence reads: CASSLGSGDLAEQFF. In DNA, the CDR3 is TGTGCCAGCAGCTTGGGAAGCGGGGACCTTGCGGAGCAGTTCTTC.

The genes are TRBV5-6 and TRBJ2-1; 10 nucleotides match TRBD1. The ends lost 4 bases at V and 8 bases at J; junction bases unmatched: 12. From germline, CDR1 is SGHDT and CDR2 YYEEEE. The CDR3 has 16 residues. CDR3 loop: CASSPNPGQGYYEQFF. CDR3 nucleotides: TGTGCCAGCAGCCCAAATCCGGGACAGGGGTATTATGAGCAGTTCTTC. Full variable domain (remainder filled in from reference TRBV5-6 and TRBJ2-1): DAGVTQSPTHLIKTRGQQVTLRCSPKSGHDTVSWYQQALGQGPQFIFQYYEEEERQRGNFPDRFSGHQFPNYSSELNVNALLLGDSALYLCASSPNPGQGYYEQFFGPGTRLTVL.

The rearrangement links TRBV7-2 to TRBJ1-2, with D possibly matching TRBD1 (5 bases). The germline V and J ends were trimmed by 4 bases and 8 bases, with 20 bases remaining between them. Germline values: CDR1 SGHTA, CDR2 FQGNSA. There are 15 residues in the CDR3. The CDR3 sequence is CASSSDPGTSGGYTF. For the CDR3, the DNA is TGTGCCAGCAGCTCGGATCCGGGGACGTCCGGAGGCTACACCTTC.

The chain has TRBV7-9 and TRBJ2-2; D ambiguous. CDR3 length: 16 amino acids. The germline V and J ends were trimmed by 2 bases and 8 bases, with 18 bases remaining between them. Germline V gene lookup returns CDR1 SEHNR and CDR2 FQNEAQ (reference sequence). The CDR3: CASSLYDLNPGGELFF. CDR3 sequence (DNA): TGTGCCAGCAGCTTATATGACTTGAATCCCGGAGGGGAGCTGTTTTTT.

The J gene is TRBJ2-5, the V gene TRBV11-1; unclear D gene. This CDR3 spans 13 amino acids. Per germline, CDR1 SGHAT and CDR2 FQDESV (reference sequence). Trimming left V 1 base short and J 2 bases short, with 5 bases between. The CDR3: CASSLGRQETQYF. For the CDR3, the DNA is TGTGCCAGCAGCTTAGGCCGGCAAGAGACCCAGTACTTC. Supplemented by reference TRBV11-1 and TRBJ2-5, the full variable domain reads EAEVAQSPRYKITEKSQAVAFWCDPISGHATLYWYRQILGQGPELLVQFQDESVVDDSQLPKDRFSAERLKGVDSTLKIQPAELGDSAMYLCASSLGRQETQYFGPGTRLLVL.

The rearrangement uses TRBV5-6 and TRBJ1-5; 8 positions match TRBD1. CDR1 and CDR2 from the germline V gene are SGHDT and YYEEEE. V trimming: 3 bases; J trimming: 9 bases; junction bases outside the gene matches: 5. This CDR3 has 13 amino acids. DNA for the CDR3: TGTGCCAGCAGCTCCTCAGGGGGCCCGCCCCAGCATTTT. This codes for CASSSSGGPPQHF.

This sequence joins TRBV10-3 and TRBJ2-3; D uncertain. Trimming shortened V by 0 bases and J by 4 bases, and 5 bases separated the two germline ends. This CDR3 region has 13 residues. CDR1 and CDR2 (germline): ENHRY, SYGVKD. The CDR3 is CAISESHADTQYF. DNA for the CDR3: TGTGCCATCAGTGAGTCCCATGCAGATACGCAGTATTTT.